The next 7 T cell receptor beta chains were all read from a single sample in a study of T cell responses to AZD1222 COVID-19 vaccine. Data came from immunoSEQ multiplex PCR; TCRdb stores just in-frame clones and leaves some out. The data hold about 190,000 clones, with 75% to 90% observed a single time. Sample: peripheral blood, taken on day 0 of AZD1222 vaccination. These receptors were collected from an adult in good health.

The chain uses TRBV4-2 and TRBJ2-5, with 9 bases fitting TRBD2. Trimming took 1 base from V and 4 from J; bases not matched to a gene: 7. This CDR3 contains 16 residues. Germline CDR1 reads LGHNA; CDR2 reads YNFKEQ. The CDR3 sequence: CASSQAGAGGPETQYF. DNA of the CDR3: TGTGCCAGCAGCCAAGCGGGGGCGGGGGGGCCAGAGACCCAGTACTTC.

This sequence joins TRBV28 and TRBJ2-7; 9 bases are shared with TRBD1. The CDR3 length is 16 residues. The germline gives CDR1 MDHEN, CDR2 SYDVKM. The trim removed 5 bases at V and 2 bases at J, leaving 10 bases unmatched. CDR3 in amino acids: CASSPLPGTGTYEQYF. The CDR3 bases are TGTGCCAGCAGTCCACTCCCCGGGACAGGGACCTACGAGCAGTACTTC.

This chain connects TRBV3-1 (or the pseudogene TRBV3-2) to TRBJ2-2, with D unclear. This CDR3 region has 16 residues. The germline V gene has CDR1 LGHDT and CDR2 YNNKEL (reference sequence). V lost 1 base, J lost 0 bases, and 9 bases lay in between. CDR3 sequence (DNA): TGTGCCAGCAGCCAAGTCGGGCATACGAACACCGGGGAGCTGTTTTTT. Translating it yields CASSQVGHTNTGELFF.

V and J are TRBV27 and TRBJ2-7; 11 bases map to TRBD1. CDR3 length: 14 residues. V lost 5 bases to trimming and J lost 5 bases; unmatched junction nucleotides: 5. Per the germline V gene, CDR1 is MNHEY and CDR2 is SMNVEV (reference sequence). CDR3 protein: CASSPWTGGDEQYF. DNA for the CDR3: TGTGCCAGCAGTCCATGGACAGGGGGCGACGAGCAGTACTTC.

The chain links TRBV6-4 to TRBJ1-1; maybe TRBD1 (5 bases). The germline gives CDR1 MRHNA, CDR2 SNTAGT. V lost 0 bases and J lost 7, with 12 bases in between. This CDR3 has 14 residues. The CDR3 loop reads CASSDSIGADEAFF. In DNA, the CDR3 is TGTGCCAGCAGTGACTCGATAGGGGCAGATGAAGCTTTCTTT.

This chain connects TRBV6-5 to TRBJ2-1; unclear D gene. CDR3 size: 13 residues. Trimming stripped 2 bases from V and 10 bases from J, with 12 bases between. Looked up from germline, CDR1 is MNHEY and CDR2 is SVGAGI. For the CDR3, the DNA is TGTGCCAGCAGTTACGGGATAGCCAGGGAGCAGTTCTTC. It yields the protein CASSYGIAREQFF.

CDR3 sequence reads: CASSKDRRRDKSSGANVLTF. The CDR3 region has the DNA TGTGCCAGCAGCAAAGACAGGCGGCGAGATAAAAGCTCTGGGGCCAACGTCCTGACTTTC. The V and J genes are TRBV21-1 and TRBJ2-6; TRBD1 reflects the table's D call only, with no check against the DNA. TRBV21-1 is noted as a pseudogene. The CDR3 loop spans 20 amino acids.